The TCR beta chain under discussion was sequenced for a study of T-cell reconstitution after alpha-beta-depleted transplantation in children. V lost 0 bases and J 4 bases, leaving 15 bases between the germline ends. The CDR3 is 16 amino acids. Unique molecular identifiers were used to barcode this TCRbeta library. Using its own MiXCR run on the PCR reads, TCRdb lists one record per CDR3 protein. The sample has 500,000 to 600,000 distinct CDR3 sequences, approximately 16% seen once. This TCR was recovered from a human donor who donated a stem cell graft to a child with acute lymphoblastic leukemia. This sample comprised PBMCs from the stem cell graft donor, obtained from the stem cell graft. The J gene is TRBJ1-2, the V gene TRBV12-3 or TRBV12-4; D call uncertain. CDR3 sequence (DNA): TGTGCCAGCAGTTTAGCTCTTGTTGTGGATTTCTATGGCTACACCTTC. It translates to CASSLALVVDFYGYTF.